The 8 T cell receptor beta chains in this list originate from one sample, sequenced in a study of blood T cell repertoires in COVID-19. TCRdb keeps only in-frame clones here, not all; method: immunoSEQ multiplex PCR. Of 80,000 to 130,000 clones detected, just over 90% appear once; the ten largest clones hold 0.97%. The specimen was peripheral blood. The receptors here all came from a man in his 60s with acute or convalescent COVID-19.

V and J are TRBV27 and TRBJ2-1, with 8 bases fitting TRBD1. J lost 5 bases, V lost 3 bases, and 6 bases had no gene match. The CDR3 is made up of 15 amino acids. Germline CDR1 reads MNHEY; CDR2 reads SMNVEV (reference sequence). The CDR3 sequence: CASSLVAGGHNEQFF. The CDR3 DNA is TGTGCCAGCAGTTTGGTGGCAGGGGGCCACAATGAGCAGTTCTTC.

The chain recombines TRBV5-1 with TRBJ2-5, with D perhaps TRBD2 (6 bases). V gave up 3 bases and J gave up 2 bases, with 23 bases separating them. Looked up from germline, CDR1 is SGHRS and CDR2 is YFSETQ. The CDR3 is 18 residues long. The chain's CDR3 is CASSSRPTISGTQETQYF. In DNA, the CDR3 is TGCGCCAGCAGCTCGCGACCAACGATTAGCGGAACGCAAGAGACCCAGTACTTC.

This clone appeared a few times. The V call is TRBV3-1 (or the pseudogene TRBV3-2), the J call TRBJ1-1; D gene unclear. The CDR3 totals 13 residues. In germline, CDR1 is LGHDT, CDR2 YNNKEL (reference sequence). Trimming pared 3 bases from V and 4 bases from J, leaving 9 bases between. The CDR3 nucleotides are TGTGCCAGCAGCCAGCATACAGTCACTGAAGCTTTCTTT. This sequence encodes CASSQHTVTEAFF.

The chain couples TRBV28 to TRBJ1-2, with 10 positions matching TRBD1. The germline V gene encodes CDR1 MDHEN and CDR2 SYDVKM. The V segment lost 2 bases and the J segment 3 bases; nucleotides outside the gene matches: 3. This CDR3 has 15 amino acids. CDR3 loop: CASSLPTGGYYGYTF. The CDR3 DNA is TGTGCCAGCAGTTTACCGACAGGGGGCTACTATGGCTACACCTTC.

The chain couples TRBV2 to TRBJ1-2, with 7 bases aligning to TRBD1. Germline trimming cut 4 bases from V and 2 bases from J; bases unmatched to any gene: 4. CDR3 length equals 14 residues. Looked up from germline, CDR1 is SNHLY and CDR2 is FYNNEI. The CDR3: CASSVRQGNYGYTF. The DNA for the CDR3 is TGTGCCAGCAGTGTCCGACAGGGCAACTATGGCTACACCTTC.

The rearrangement joins TRBV6-5 to TRBJ1-1, with D unresolved. Germline V gene sequence: CDR1 MNHEY, CDR2 SVGAGI. The V end was cut by 0 bases, the J end by 5 bases, with 7 bases between. This CDR3 comprises 13 residues. The CDR3 protein is CASSYSAYTEAFF. CDR3 sequence (DNA): TGTGCCAGCAGTTACTCCGCGTATACTGAAGCTTTCTTT.

The chain carries TRBV15 and TRBJ2-5, with TRBD1 matching 7 bases. Germline V lookup: CDR1 LNHNV, CDR2 YYDKDF (reference sequence). The CDR3 covers 15 residues. V trimming: 1 base; J trimming: 4 bases; junction bases outside the gene matches: 6. CDR3 loop: CATSRGTGALETQYF. CDR3 coding DNA: TGTGCCACCAGCAGAGGTACAGGGGCCCTAGAGACCCAGTACTTC.

The chain recombines TRBV2 with TRBJ2-1; D possibly corresponds to TRBD2 (5 bases). In germline, CDR1 is SNHLY, CDR2 FYNNEI. Trimming shortened V by 5 bases and J by 10 bases, and 12 bases separated the two germline ends. The CDR3 length is 12 residues. The CDR3 sequence is CASSLGGLEQFF. CDR3 coding DNA: TGTGCCAGCAGTCTCGGAGGTTTGGAGCAGTTCTTC.